Listed below are T cell receptor beta chains from one sample, sequenced in a study of technical replicates of blood from several donors. Only in-frame clones appear in the TCRdb table, and some are missing; sequencing was by immunoSEQ multiplex PCR. The sample carries some 87,000 clones, about 96% recorded once. Sequencing was performed on T cells isolated from PBMCs. The source of these receptors is a human donor in good health. Both conserved end residues are part of each CDR3. Fields, in order: J gene, D gene, clone size, V gene, CDR3 DNA, CDR3 protein. The D gene is left open where the match is weak. Only some rows state a clone size, as once, few, many or a class for expanded clones.

>TRBJ2-7|.|.|TRBV5-1
TGCGCCAGCAGCTTTAATAGCGGAAGAAGTCCGTCCGAGCAGTACTTC
CASSFNSGRSPSEQYF
>TRBJ1-1|TRBD1|.|TRBV29-1
TGCAGCGTTGGTATACCCGGGACAGGGGATGAAGCTTTCTTT
CSVGIPGTGDEAFF
>TRBJ2-1|.|.|TRBV7-9
TGTGCCAGCCAGTTAAGTGTCAATGAGCAGTTCTTC
CASQLSVNEQFF
>TRBJ2-7|.|once|TRBV19
TGTGCCAGTAGTATTGTGAGGCGATCCGAGCAGTACTTC
CASSIVRRSEQYF
>TRBJ2-7|.|.|TRBV7-9
TGTGCCAGCGGCTACTACCTCGAGCAGTACTTC
CASGYYLEQYF
>TRBJ2-1|.|.|TRBV11-3
TGTGCCAGCAGACCGAGGCGGGTCGAATACAATGAGCAGTTCTTC
CASRPRRVEYNEQFF
>TRBJ2-7|TRBD1|few|TRBV9
TGTGCCAGCAGCGAGCGCCCCACAGGGGCACTAAACTCCTACGAGCAGTACTTC
CASSERPTGALNSYEQYF
>TRBJ2-4|.|.|TRBV11-2
TGTGCCAGCAGCTCGATAGGGGCCGGGTACATTCAGTACTTC
CASSSIGAGYIQYF
>TRBJ2-1|.|.|TRBV9
TGTGCCAGCAGCGCCTCAGGGGCTCGGAATGAGCAGTTCTTC
CASSASGARNEQFF
>TRBJ1-1|.|few|TRBV9
TGTGCCAGCAGCGTAGCCCTCAGGACAGATGAAGCTTTCTTT
CASSVALRTDEAFF
>TRBJ1-2|TRBD1|.|TRBV5-1
TGCGCCAGCAGCCCAGGGGGCGACTATGGCTACACCTTC
CASSPGGDYGYTF
>TRBJ2-7|.|.|TRBV9
TGTGCCAGCAGCTCTGAGGAAAGGGAGCAGTACTTC
CASSSEEREQYF
>TRBJ2-1|.|.|TRBV2
TGTGCCAGCAGTAGCAGGGTTAATGAGCAGTTCTTC
CASSSRVNEQFF
>TRBJ2-2|TRBD2|.|TRBV7-2
TGTGCCAGCAGCTGGGAGCGGGACCCCTCCACCGGGGAGCTGTTTTTT
CASSWERDPSTGELFF
>TRBJ1-3|.|.|TRBV6-6
TGTGCCAGCAGTTACGACAGCTCTGGAAACACCATATATTTT
CASSYDSSGNTIYF
>TRBJ2-7|TRBD1|.|TRBV27
TGTGCCAGCAGTCCCCGACAGGGTCGGTGGGAGCAGTACTTC
CASSPRQGRWEQYF
>TRBJ1-4|TRBD1|.|TRBV7-9
TGTGCCAGCAGCTCAGGGGGCGCAGGTACTAATGAAAAACTGTTTTTT
CASSSGGAGTNEKLFF
>TRBJ2-1|TRBD2|.|TRBV7-9
TGTGCCAGCAGCTTTCCGGGACTAGCGGGAGGGCCTTACAATGAGCAGTTCTTC
CASSFPGLAGGPYNEQFF
>TRBJ1-1|TRBD1|.|TRBV5-6
TGTGCCAGCAGCTCGTTCGGGACAGGGGTTTTGGACACTGAAGCTTTCTTT
CASSSFGTGVLDTEAFF
>TRBJ2-2|.|.|TRBV5-1
TGCGCCAGCAGCTTGACCATCCGGGACTCGGGATTACCCGGGGAGCTGTTTTTT
CASSLTIRDSGLPGELFF
>TRBJ1-2|TRBD1|.|TRBV28
TGTGCCAGCAGATGGGACAGGGCGGATGGCTACACCTTC
CASRWDRADGYTF
>TRBJ2-1|TRBD2|.|TRBV6-1
TGTGCCAGCAGTGTTAAACTAGCGGGAGGGAGGAGCTCCTACAATGAGCAGTTCTTC
CASSVKLAGGRSSYNEQFF
>TRBJ2-2|TRBD1|.|TRBV2
TGTGCCAGCAGAGGACAGGGAACCGGGGAGCTGTTTTTT
CASRGQGTGELFF
>TRBJ1-5|.|.|TRBV27
TGTGCCAGCAGTTTGGGCAGGGGTACCAATCAGCCCCAGCATTTT
CASSLGRGTNQPQHF
>TRBJ2-3|.|.|TRBV6-5
TGTGCCAGCAGTTACTCAAGTAGCGCAGATACGCAGTATTTT
CASSYSSSADTQYF
>TRBJ2-3|TRBD2|.|TRBV5-8
TGTGCCAGCGGGGCGGGACTAGCGAAAACAGATACGCAGTATTTT
CASGAGLAKTDTQYF
>TRBJ2-3|.|.|TRBV9
TGTGCCAGCAGCGTAGGGTCCTCCCGAGTCGCAGATACGCAGTATTTT
CASSVGSSRVADTQYF
>TRBJ2-5|TRBD2|.|TRBV28
TGTGCCAGCAGTTCTCAACTAGCGGGAGGGATGGAGACCCAGTACTTC
CASSSQLAGGMETQYF
>TRBJ1-4|.|.|TRBV28
TGTGCCAGCAGTGTATCCTATAGGGAGTCGGTGGGAAAACTGTTTTTT
CASSVSYRESVGKLFF
>TRBJ1-1|TRBD1|.|TRBV5-1
TGCGCCAGCAGCTTGGTAGTGGACAGGGAGATCCCTGAAGCTTTCTTT
CASSLVVDREIPEAFF
>TRBJ1-3|.|.|TRBV29-1
TGCAGCGTTGAAGATCTTCGGGGAGCTGGAAACACCATATATTTT
CSVEDLRGAGNTIYF
>TRBJ1-5|.|few|TRBV9
TGTGCCAGCAGCGTAGGAGGGGGGGATCAGCCCCAGCATTTT
CASSVGGGDQPQHF
>TRBJ1-2|TRBD1|.|TRBV7-2
TGTGCCAGCAGCTTAGAGGGGGCTGACTATGGCTACACCTTC
CASSLEGADYGYTF
>TRBJ2-7|TRBD2|once|TRBV11-2
TGTGCCAGCAGCGTCGGACTAGGATTCTACGAGCAGTACTTC
CASSVGLGFYEQYF
>TRBJ2-1|TRBD2|.|TRBV5-1
TGCGCCAGCAGCTTAGGACTAGGACACTACAATGAGCAGTTCTTC
CASSLGLGHYNEQFF
>TRBJ2-3|TRBD2|.|TRBV30
TGTGCCTGGAGTGTAGGTACGGGAGGGCGCGCAGATACGCAGTATTTT
CAWSVGTGGRADTQYF
>TRBJ2-3|.|.|TRBV7-3
TGTGCCAGCAGCCCAAGACAGTCGGGACAAGATACGCAGTATTTT
CASSPRQSGQDTQYF
>TRBJ1-1|.|.|TRBV11-3
TGTGCCAGCAGCTTAGCAGGGATGAACACTGAAGCTTTCTTT
CASSLAGMNTEAFF
>TRBJ2-7|.|.|TRBV27
TGTGCCAGCAGTCAGAAACTGGGCAGCCACGAGCAGTACTTC
CASSQKLGSHEQYF
>TRBJ2-1|.|.|TRBV30
TGTGCCTGGAGTAGGTTAGCTTCTAAGCAGTTCTTC
CAWSRLASKQFF
>TRBJ2-1|TRBD2|once|TRBV5-4
TGTGCCAGCAGCTTTAGACTAGCGGGGTACTCCTACAATGAGCAGTTCTTC
CASSFRLAGYSYNEQFF
>TRBJ2-1|.|.|TRBV5-4
TGTGCCAGCAGCTGGAGTTATAACCCCCTCAGCTATGAGCAGTTCTTC
CASSWSYNPLSYEQFF
>TRBJ1-2|.|.|TRBV7-8
TGTGCCAGCAGCTTAGATCCAAGCGGAGGTCCCTATGGCTACACCTTC
CASSLDPSGGPYGYTF
>TRBJ2-3|.|.|TRBV6-5
TGTGCCAGCAGTTCCGCAGGGGTCGGCACAGATACGCAGTATTTT
CASSSAGVGTDTQYF
>TRBJ2-1|TRBD1|.|TRBV15
TGTGCCACCAGCGGCCGGGACAGCTCCTACAATGAGCAGTTCTTC
CATSGRDSSYNEQFF
>TRBJ1-2|TRBD1|.|TRBV11-3
TGTGCCAGCAGCCAGGGCCCCCAGGACAGGGGACCGGGTGGCTACACCTTC
CASSQGPQDRGPGGYTF
>TRBJ2-3|.|.|TRBV6-5
TGTGCCAGCAGTTCTGTAGGGAGTTTCACAGATACGCAGTATTTT
CASSSVGSFTDTQYF
>TRBJ2-7|TRBD1|.|TRBV13
TGTGCCAGCAGCCCATTCACAGGGGGATACGAGCAGTACTTC
CASSPFTGGYEQYF
>TRBJ2-7|.|.|TRBV11-1
TGTGCCAGCAGTCTCATTTCCACAGTTGAGCAGTACTTC
CASSLISTVEQYF
>TRBJ2-5|.|once|TRBV19
TGTGCCAGTAGTTCGACCGGGAGAAACTGGGGTGAGACCCAGTACTTC
CASSSTGRNWGETQYF
>TRBJ1-5|.|.|TRBV12-2
TGTGCAAGTCGCTTACGGGGAAATGGTCAGCCCCAGCATTTT
CASRLRGNGQPQHF
>TRBJ1-5|TRBD1|.|TRBV29-1
TGCAGCGTGGGACAGGGCGTTAATCAGCCCCAGCATTTT
CSVGQGVNQPQHF
>TRBJ1-1|.|.|TRBV30
TGTGCCTGGAGAATCGGGGGTGGAGGTGAAGCTTTCTTT
CAWRIGGGGEAFF